This T cell receptor (beta chain) was sequenced for a study of beta chain features in type 1 diabetes. Study-wide context: What patients shared with healthy donors was a similar profile of age, gender and cell yields. Notes on the study in general: Sequencing used cDNA, and cells with high TCR expression could therefore be over-represented. Across all four CD4+ subsets, people with type 1 diabetes showed modestly shorter TCRB CDR3s.

The single heparinised draw taken from each donor contained about 100 mL of blood on average. CD4+ naive, central memory, regulatory and stem cell-like memory cells were sorted via CD45RO/CCR7/CD25/CD127/CD95/CD27. The whole isolated RNA underwent reverse transcription, so sequencing captured expressed TCRB transcripts. Using immunoSEQ multiplex PCR, the repertoire was profiled, and TCRdb retains in-frame clones only, with some absent. There are about 53,000 clones in the sample; approximately 52% occur only once, and 2.6% lies in the top ten. The V and J ends lost 6 bases and 6 bases respectively, with 23 bases between them. The CDR3 length is 15 residues. The germline gives CDR1 SQVTM, CDR2 ANQGSEA. This clone was seen a single time. Its antigen is undetermined.

Material: Tregs from blood. This sequence was found in a woman aged 40 to 49 with type 1 diabetes. This chain joins TRBV29-1 and TRBJ1-1, with D possibly matching TRBD1 (5 bases). This CDR3 reads CSVRRGGAGSAEAFF. The DNA of the CDR3 is TGCAGCGTGAGGCGGGGAGGGGCCGGAAGCGCTGAAGCTTTCTTT. Supplemented by reference TRBV29-1 and TRBJ1-1, the full variable domain reads SAVISQKPSRDICQRGTSLTIQCQVDSQVTMMFWYRQQPGQSLTLIATANQGSEATYESGFVIDKFPISRPNLTFSTLTVSNMSPEDSSIYLCSVRRGGAGSAEAFFGQGTRLTVV.